What follows are 14 T cell receptor beta chains derived from one specimen sequenced in a study of blood T cell repertoires in COVID-19. Repertoires were generated with immunoSEQ multiplex PCR, while TCRdb's copy carries only in-frame clones and drops some. The table records 100,000 or so clones, just over 85% of them present only once. Sequencing was done on a sample of PBMCs or T cells enriched from blood (not recorded which). The source is a woman aged 45-60 years who had recovered from COVID-19.

This clone was observed a handful of times. The V call is TRBV27, the J call TRBJ1-2; 7 nucleotides align to TRBD1. Germline loops: CDR1 MNHEY, CDR2 SMNVEV (reference sequence). The CDR3 is 15 amino acids. With 2 bases clipped from V and 4 bases from J, the junction kept 7 bases outside the gene matches. The CDR3 sequence is CASSLGTPGGYGYTF. In DNA form, the CDR3 reads TGTGCCAGCAGTTTAGGGACCCCAGGGGGCTATGGCTACACCTTC.

V gene TRBV9 combines with J gene TRBJ2-3; 8 nucleotides line up with TRBD2. Germline assignment: CDR1 SGDLS and CDR2 YYNGEE. The CDR3 is 15 residues long. Trimming cost V 4 bases and J 0 bases; bases outside gene matches: 4. The DNA of the CDR3 is TGTGCCAGCAGCTGGGGCGGGAGGAGCACAGATACGCAGTATTTT. Encoded protein: CASSWGGRSTDTQYF.

This chain connects TRBV4-2 to TRBJ1-4; D might be TRBD1 (6 bases). Germline loops: CDR1 LGHNA, CDR2 YNFKEQ. Trimming left V 0 bases short and J 7 bases short, with 12 bases between. There are 15 residues in the CDR3. The CDR3 region is CASSQDYRVVEKLFF. The CDR3 nucleotides are TGTGCCAGCAGCCAAGATTACAGGGTGGTTGAAAAACTGTTTTTT.

CDR3 loop: CASSPGQVFNEQFF. In DNA form, the CDR3 reads TGCGCCAGCAGCCCGGGACAGGTGTTCAATGAGCAGTTCTTC. J is TRBJ2-1 and V is TRBV5-1; 8 positions agree with TRBD1. Germline assignment: CDR1 SGHRS and CDR2 YFSETQ. The CDR3 extends over 14 amino acids. J lost 6 bases, V lost 4 bases, and 6 bases had no gene match.

The chain couples TRBV5-6 to TRBJ2-3, with 8 bases that match TRBD2. With V trimmed by 2 bases and J by 4 bases, 9 bases remained unmatched. The CDR3 runs to 16 residues. The V gene's germline CDR1 is SGHDT and CDR2 YYEEEE. CDR3: CASSFQRERVADTQYF. The DNA of the CDR3 is TGTGCCAGCAGCTTCCAGCGGGAGCGCGTCGCAGATACGCAGTATTTT.

This clone was seen a handful of times. The chain is built from TRBV7-3 and TRBJ1-3; 9 bases fit TRBD1. Germline trimming cut 5 bases from V and 4 bases from J; bases unmatched to any gene: 6. The length of the CDR3 is 15 residues. CDR1 is SGHTA and CDR2 is FQGTGA in the germline V gene. The CDR3 loop reads CASSMTGGHGNTIYF. CDR3 nucleotides: TGTGCCAGCAGCATGACAGGGGGGCACGGAAACACCATATATTTT.

This chain joins TRBV27 and TRBJ1-5; D remains unclear. This CDR3 spans 13 amino acids. Germline V gives CDR1 MNHEY, CDR2 SMNVEV (reference sequence). V lost 8 bases to trimming and J lost 5 bases, with 13 bases between them. The CDR3 loop is CASGESGDQPQHF. CDR3 coding DNA: TGTGCCAGCGGGGAAAGCGGGGATCAGCCCCAGCATTTT.

The chain links TRBV5-1 to TRBJ2-2; 7 positions agree with TRBD2. CDR3 length: 16 amino acids. Trimming took 1 base from V and 3 from J; bases not matched to a gene: 6. Germline V lookup: CDR1 SGHRS, CDR2 YFSETQ. The CDR3 sequence is CASSLRASGDTGELFF. For the CDR3, the DNA is TGCGCCAGCAGCTTGAGGGCTAGCGGAGACACCGGGGAGCTGTTTTTT.

The chain combines TRBV28 with TRBJ1-5, with 8 nucleotides matching TRBD1. The CDR3 contains 15 residues. V was clipped by 3 bases and J by 2 bases; unmatched bases: 3. CDR1 MDHEN and CDR2 SYDVKM come from the germline V gene. The CDR3 region has the DNA TGTGCCAGCAGTTTCCCGACAGGGGGCAATCAGCCCCAGCATTTT. This encodes CASSFPTGGNQPQHF.

The chain uses TRBV27 and TRBJ2-7; possible D gene TRBD1, 6 bases. This CDR3 has 13 residues. The germline V gene encodes CDR1 MNHEY and CDR2 SMNVEV (reference sequence). Trimming shortened V by 7 bases and J by 3 bases, and 13 bases separated the two germline ends. CDR3 residues: CASTGAKDYEQYF. CDR3 coding DNA: TGTGCCAGCACAGGGGCTAAGGACTACGAGCAGTACTTC.

The genes are TRBV19 and TRBJ2-1, with D perhaps TRBD2 (7 bases). Germline V CDR1 and CDR2: LNHDA, SQIVND (reference sequence). The CDR3 is made up of 15 amino acids. The V end was cut by 5 bases, the J end by 6 bases, with 17 bases between. This chain's CDR3 is CASSPSGGGGNEQFF. The CDR3 coding sequence is TGTGCCAGTAGTCCCTCCGGGGGAGGGGGCAATGAGCAGTTCTTC.

This clone was found once. The chain combines TRBV27 with TRBJ2-7; TRBD1 matches 8 bases. V shed 4 bases, J shed 1 base, and the junction held 6 bases outside the gene matches. The germline CDR1 and CDR2 sequences are MNHEY and SMNVEV (reference sequence). CDR3 length: 15 amino acids. The CDR3 coding sequence is TGTGCCAGCAGTTCCCAACAGGGGGGATCCTACGAGCAGTACTTC. Its protein is CASSSQQGGSYEQYF.

As concerns this clone: Other nucleotide sequences in the sample specify the same CDR3. The CDR3 DNA sequence: TGCGCCAGCAGCCTGGAGGGTGGGGGGAACCAGCCCCAGCATTTT. Amino acids: CASSLEGGGNQPQHF. This sequence joins TRBV5-1 and TRBJ1-5; the D gene is possibly TRBD1 (5 bases). The CDR3 extends over 15 amino acids. V lost 4 bases and J lost 7, with 18 bases in between. CDR1 is SGHRS and CDR2 is YFSETQ in the germline V gene.

The chain recombines TRBV2 with TRBJ2-2; no reliable D call. The CDR3 contains 16 residues. Trimming pared 5 bases from V and 2 bases from J, leaving 15 bases between. In germline, CDR1 is SNHLY, CDR2 FYNNEI. CDR3 residues: CASSLFRVTNTGELFF. CDR3 bases: TGTGCCAGCAGTCTTTTTCGGGTAACTAACACCGGGGAGCTGTTTTTT.